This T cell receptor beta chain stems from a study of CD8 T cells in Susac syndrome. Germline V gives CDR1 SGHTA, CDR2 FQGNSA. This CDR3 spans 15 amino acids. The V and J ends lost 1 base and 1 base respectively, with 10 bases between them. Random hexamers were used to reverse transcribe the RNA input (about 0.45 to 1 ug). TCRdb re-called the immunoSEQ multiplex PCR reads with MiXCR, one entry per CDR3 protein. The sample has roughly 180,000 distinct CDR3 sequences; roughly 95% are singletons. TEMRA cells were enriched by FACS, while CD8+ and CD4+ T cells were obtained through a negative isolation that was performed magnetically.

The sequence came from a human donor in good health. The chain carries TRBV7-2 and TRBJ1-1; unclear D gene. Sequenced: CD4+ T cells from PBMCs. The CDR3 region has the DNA TGTGCCAGCAGCTTAGTTCGGGAGGGGAACACTGAAGCTTTCTTT. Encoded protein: CASSLVREGNTEAFF.